These 6 T cell receptor beta chains came from one sample sequenced in a study of blood T cell repertoires in COVID-19. Sequenced by immunoSEQ multiplex PCR; TCRdb stores in-frame clones only, minus some. The data hold under 300,000 clones, with around nine tenths observed a single time. Sequenced: peripheral blood. The source of these receptors is a woman aged 40 to 50 who had recovered from COVID-19.

This rearrangement joins TRBV7-2 to TRBJ2-1; the match to TRBD2 covers 9 bases. Losses at the gene ends were 7 bases for V and 4 bases for J; bases not matched to a gene: 11. CDR1 and CDR2 from the germline V gene are SGHTA and FQGNSA. The CDR3 contains 16 residues. The CDR3 DNA is TGTGCCAGCAACCTCGGGCGGGAGGGGTGGTACAATGAGCAGTTCTTC. Encoded protein: CASNLGREGWYNEQFF. Variable domain in full (rest from reference TRBV7-2 and TRBJ2-1): GAGVSQSPSNKVTEKGKDVELRCDPISGHTALYWYRQSLGQGLEFLIYFQGNSAPDKSGLPSDRFSAERTGGSVSTLTIQRTQQEDSAVYLCASNLGREGWYNEQFFGPGTRLTVL.

The chain joins TRBV6-5 to TRBJ2-1, with D unresolved. Germline CDR1 MNHEY, CDR2 SVGAGI. The ends were cut back, 4 bases at V and 9 bases at J, with 13 bases in the middle. The CDR3 covers 13 residues. The DNA of the CDR3 is TGTGCCAGCAGTTCCCCGGCGTCGGGTGAGCAGTTCTTC. The encoded protein is CASSSPASGEQFF.

The rearrangement joins TRBV4-2 to TRBJ1-5; 7 bases map to TRBD1. The CDR3 has 13 amino acids. J lost 1 base, V lost 10 bases, and 4 bases had no gene match. Germline V gene data show CDR1 as LGHNA and CDR2 as YNFKEQ. DNA of the CDR3: TGTGCCACCGCGACAGGGAGCAATCAGCCCCAGCATTTT. Translating gives CATATGSNQPQHF.

Here the CDR3 reads CASSLGGGRATQYF. As DNA, the CDR3 is TGTGCCAGCAGCTTAGGCGGCGGGAGGGCTACGCAGTATTTT. The chain employs TRBV13 and TRBJ2-3; 9 bases align to TRBD2. CDR1 and CDR2 from the germline V gene are PRHDT and FYEKMQ (reference sequence). This CDR3 contains 14 residues. With V trimmed by 0 bases and J by 8 bases, 3 bases remained unmatched.

This chain joins TRBV7-9 and TRBJ1-3; D uncertain. V gave up 5 bases and J gave up 0 bases, with 14 bases separating them. Germline V gene sequence: CDR1 SEHNR, CDR2 FQNEAQ (reference sequence). CDR3 length: 16 amino acids. CDR3 sequence: CASSGPQKSSGNTIYF. The DNA for the CDR3 is TGTGCCAGCAGCGGGCCGCAAAAATCCTCTGGAAACACCATATATTTT. The variable domain in full, completed from reference TRBV7-9 and TRBJ1-3, reads DTGVSQNPRHKITKRGQNVTFRCDPISEHNRLYWYRQTLGQGPEFLTYFQNEAQLEKSRLLSDRFSAERPKGSFSTLEIQRTEQGDSAMYLCASSGPQKSSGNTIYFGEGSWLTVV.

As concerns this clone: Germline and junction disagree at one end, which may indicate a read error. The chain is built from TRBV13 and TRBJ2-3, with D uncertain. This CDR3 comprises 12 residues. Germline CDR1 and CDR2: PRHDT and FYEKMQ (reference sequence). CDR3 loop: CASSPQSAETFF. The DNA of the CDR3 is TGTGCCAGCAGCCCCCAATCCGCGGAAACATTTTTT.